This note documents a single TCR beta chain sequence. Per the germline V gene, CDR1 is MNHNS and CDR2 is SASEGT. Trimming at V came to 6 bases and at J to 3 bases, leaving 6 bases not matched to a gene. The CDR3 is 15 residues long. This sample is part of a study of shared clonotypes between healthy human individuals. Over several immunoSEQ plates, each subset's genomic DNA was distributed in even portions. Produced via immunoSEQ multiplex PCR; TCRdb's table is partial and in-frame only. The table records about 530,000 clones, almost 97% of them present only once. The clonotype originates from a woman aged 30 to 39 in good health. Sequencing was carried out using naive CD4+ T cells sorted from blood. Specified subset: CD45RA+ positively selected. The genes are TRBV6-1 and TRBJ2-7; 12 bases agree with TRBD1. The DNA for the CDR3 is TGTGCCAGCAGCGCCGGGACAGGGGGCCTCTACGAGCAGTACTTC. It yields the protein CASSAGTGGLYEQYF.